This T cell receptor beta chain was identified during a study of blood T cell repertoires in COVID-19. This CDR3 is built from 14 residues. Trimming removed 6 bases at V and 0 bases at J, with 9 bases between. The germline CDR1 and CDR2 sequences are MNHEY and SVGAGI. Sequenced by immunoSEQ multiplex PCR; TCRdb stores in-frame clones only, minus some. The table records approximately 170,000 clones, roughly 80% of them present only once. Cohorts were assigned according to the clinical history that participants reported. The study counted Cohort 3 donors as recovered given two negative PCRs, clearance, or symptom resolution.

The specimen sequenced was PBMCs or T cells enriched from blood (not recorded which). The V and J genes are TRBV6-5 and TRBJ2-4; D possibly corresponds to TRBD1 (6 bases). This TCR derives from a man in his forties or fifties who had recovered from COVID-19. CDR3 sequence reads: CASRQGLAKNIQYF. DNA for the CDR3: TGTGCCAGCAGGCAGGGGCTAGCCAAAAACATTCAGTACTTC.